The clone carrying this TCR beta chain was detected many times. From RNA transcripts, TCR beta CDR3 regions were amplified. When the TCR CDR3 underwent first-round RT-PCR, the HTBI primer set was used. Each CDR3 protein gets one entry after TCRdb re-called the multiplex PCR reads with MiXCR. The repertoire holds around 190,000 distinct CDR3 sequences, with around a sixth as singletons. CDR3 size: 14 residues. Trimming cost V 5 bases and J 1 base, with 11 bases left between them. CDR1 SGHVS and CDR2 FQNEAQ come from the germline V gene. This sample was included in a study of T cells in Graves' hyperthyroidism and ophthalmopathy. Patients aged 18 to 65 with hyperthyroidism were newly diagnosed, with duration under 2 months. Diagnoses rested on clinical symptoms, serum thyroxine and TRAb, thyroid ultrasound and orbital computed tomography. This sample holds PBMCs from around 9.9 ml fresh peripheral blood.

The sample consisted of blood. The chain recombines TRBV7-8 with TRBJ2-5; D is perhaps TRBD2 (6 bases). This receptor was taken from a woman aged 45-65 years with Graves' hyperthyroidism. This CDR3 reads CASSPRDFQETQYF. CDR3 nucleotides: TGTGCCAGCAGCCCTCGGGACTTCCAAGAGACCCAGTACTTC.